A selection of T cell receptor beta chains follows, all from one sample in a study of tumor-infiltrating lymphocytes in primary liver carcinoma. TCRdb passed the multiplex PCR reads through MiXCR, listing each CDR3 protein once. The data hold roughly 80,000 distinct CDR3 sequences, with more than 65% observed a single time. Sequencing input: liver tumor tissue from sampling region 1. The receptors originated from a man aged 35 to 55 with primary liver carcinoma and hepatitis B virus infection. CDR3s leave out the opening cysteine and the closing phenylalanine or tryptophan. Only some rows state a clone size, as once, few, many or a class for expanded clones.

V	J	size	CDR3
TRBV18	TRBJ2-1	NA	AGSPGAPYNEQF
TRBV5-1	TRBJ2-6	many	ASSLDVFSGANVLT
TRBV2	TRBJ2-1	NA	ASSDDGRGVGNEQF
TRBV11-2	TRBJ1-2	NA	TSSLVSDANYDYT
TRBV29-1	TRBJ2-2	NA	SDEDPVGAPGELF
TRBV11-2	TRBJ2-1	NA	ASSPGGGTYSEQF
TRBV6-5	TRBJ1-1	NA	ASSYRENTEAS
TRBV10-3	TRBJ1-1	NA	AISRTGSDTEAF
TRBV7-8	TRBJ2-1	NA	ASSSGSSVEQF
TRBV19	TRBJ1-6	NA	ASSPDPSANSPLH